This T cell receptor (beta chain) was observed in a study of blood T cell repertoires in COVID-19. Study in general: Spain, Italy and the United States supplied samples that represented acute and convalescent COVID-19. T cells, B-cell-depleted T cells, or PBMCs supplied cDNA or gDNA.

V shed 4 bases and J shed 2 bases, with 15 bases lying between them. Germline CDR1 reads SGHRS; CDR2 reads YFSETQ. The CDR3 runs 15 residues. In the original workflow: Using reference gene primer amplification, nucleated cell counts were estimated. Profiling relied on immunoSEQ multiplex PCR, and the TCRdb table lists in-frame clones only, not all of them. V, J and clone size are those of that table, while D and trimming were read from the DNA. The top ten clones hold around 2.8% of a sample with 150,000 to 200,000 clones, 60% to 80% of them seen once. Source material: peripheral blood. The chain couples TRBV5-1 to TRBJ1-2; no clear D. The sequence derives from a man between 65 and 79 years old with acute or convalescent COVID-19. The CDR3 sequence: CASSLLSTGNYGYTF. The CDR3 nucleotides are TGCGCCAGCAGCCTACTCAGCACCGGGAACTATGGCTACACCTTC.